This T cell receptor (beta chain) was sequenced for a study of Ad26.COV2.S vaccination and SARS-CoV-2 variants. Study conclusions and caveats: Individuals receiving vaccine had higher spike-specific TCR breadth than placebo recipients did.

The germline gives CDR1 SGHVS, CDR2 FQNEAQ. Trimming left V 5 bases short and J 4 bases short, with 12 bases between. The CDR3 runs to 15 residues. The assay was immunoSEQ multiplex PCR, and TCRdb's table has in-frame clones only and misses some. The sample shows approximately 340,000 clones, 92% of them seen only once. On this clone itself: The antigen remains unidentified.

Sequences were derived from peripheral blood, sampled after recovery from COVID-19. This chain links TRBV7-8 with TRBJ1-6; D is unresolved. This sequence originates from a human donor who had recovered from COVID-19. Here the CDR3 reads CASSLRTGYNSPLHF. DNA for the CDR3: TGTGCCAGCAGCCTCAGGACCGGGTATAATTCACCCCTCCACTTT.